This T cell receptor beta chain was sequenced for a study of T cells expressing NK-cell markers. Study background: Sorted T-cell subsets CD3+CD56+NKG2C+, CD3+CD56+NKG2C- and CD3+CD56-NKG2C+ were TCR beta-sequenced.

Details on this clonotype: Its antigen is undetermined.

TCRdb reprocessed the 5' RACE reads; each CDR3 protein has one entry and no DNA is given. Its clone listing holds roughly 160,000 distinct CDR3 sequences. Findings and caveats of the study: The same clonotypes also predominated in the CD3+CD56-NKG2C+ fraction of four donors.

This CDR3 has 15 amino acids. From germline, CDR1 is SGDLS and CDR2 YYNGEE. The sample taken for sequencing was blood T cells: a sorted CD56 or NKG2C T cell subset, CD4+ or CD8+ T cells, or bulk PBMC T cells (not recorded which). The sequence was obtained from a woman between 18 and 75 years old in good health. V is TRBV9 and J is TRBJ2-2. CDR3: CASSVATENTGELFF. Drawing the rest from reference TRBV9 and TRBJ2-2, the complete variable domain is DSGVTQTPKHLITATGQRVTLRCSPRSGDLSVYWYQQSLDQGLQFLIQYYNGEERAKGNILERFSAQQFPDLHSELNLSSLELGDSALYFCASSVATENTGELFFGEGSRLTVL.